This TCR beta chain was documented in a study of T cells expressing NK-cell markers (TCRdb year 2020). The study in broad terms: About 8 donors provided sorted CD3+CD56+NKG2C+, CD3+CD56+NKG2C- and CD3+CD56-NKG2C+ T-cell subsets, whose TCR beta-chain repertoires were profiled. Of the eight sequenced donors, seven were found to be HCMV-seropositive and one was found to be HCMV-seronegative. All eight donors whose samples were sequenced were randomly selected healthy volunteers, three of them men and five women. Libraries were sequenced as 2 x 150 bp reads on Illumina HiSeq 2000/2500, MiSeq or NextSeq. Results and caveats for the whole study, not just this receptor: For six donors, the dominant CD3+CD56+NKG2C+ clonotypes were among the top 10 CD8+ clonotypes and accounted for about 1.0-7.5% of CD8+ T cells. It remained unclear whether the expanded NKG2C-expressing T cell clones were specific for HCMV antigens. Those dominant clonotypes were again the most abundant among CD3+CD56-NKG2C+ cells in a few donors, at about 25-65%.

Concerning this clonotype: Its antigen is currently not known.

HCMV serostatus was determined by detecting HCMV-specific IgG in serum with a commercial ELISA kit. Ficoll density gradient centrifugation was used to isolate peripheral blood mononuclear cells from blood. The CDR3 numbers 15 residues from cysteine through phenylalanine. No DNA is given. The germline V gene encodes CDR1 KGHSH and CDR2 LQKENI. The reads were generated on an Illumina HiSeq 2000. The TCR beta cDNA libraries were made using 5'RACE template switching, a step that added both a universal primer site and unique molecular identifiers. Priming for cDNA synthesis came from the TCR beta constant segment, and two successive PCR amplification steps followed. Per the authors' processing: MIGEC handled demultiplexing of the reads and grouping by UMI, while MiTCR was used to assemble and quantify clonotypes. Only TCR cDNA sequences supported by at least two reads were kept to exclude erroneous sequences. Downstream repertoire analysis used the tcR package, and clonotypes were matched across fractions by CDR3 nucleotide sequence plus V segment. Antigen specificity was annotated against VDJdb with VDJmatch, allowing one amino acid substitution in CDR3. TCRdb reprocessed the public reads and reports one entry per CDR3 protein sequence, without DNA. The V and J calls come from TCRdb's annotation, not from the publication. The sample's own table lists about 260,000 distinct CDR3 sequences. The ten biggest clones cover around 0.37% of the sample.

Material for sequencing was blood T cells: a sorted CD56 or NKG2C T cell subset, CD4+ or CD8+ T cells, or bulk PBMC T cells (not recorded which). The rearrangement joined TRBV18 to TRBJ2-7; the TCRdb D gene call, TRBD1, has no DNA to confirm it. The sequence came from a man younger than 35 in good health. Donor details come from another sample of the same person, matched by shared clones. The CDR3 region: CASSRDSAYSYEQYF.